The source of this T cell receptor beta chain is a study of regulatory T cells in long-lasting Graves disease. As for the study in general: In persistent Graves' disease, antithyroid drugs had been taken for over 5 years and TSH receptor antibodies stayed positive. Findings of the study overall: It was peripheral blood alone, not thyroid tissue, that was studied. Persistent Graves' cases showed lower TCR diversity than newly diagnosed cases.

There are 10 residues in the CDR3. V was clipped by 4 bases and J by 3 bases, with 1 base between them. Germline CDR1 is SNHLY and CDR2 is FYNNEI. Combining iRepertoire HTBI primers with Arm-PCR of CDR3 regions, the authors built TCR beta libraries. TCRdb re-called the multiplex PCR reads through MiXCR, storing one row per CDR3 protein. The sample holds roughly 500,000 distinct CDR3 sequences, around 20% seen once. Time point given: persistent/refractory GD, antithyroid drugs over 5 years with positive TRAb. Construction of the TCR library relied on RNA isolated from PBMCs. This clonotype counts as medium-sized. No antigen is known for it.

The clonotype comes from a female donor with Graves disease. Sequenced here: peripheral blood mononuclear cells (PBMCs), sampled when the disease was refractory, from a patient treated with antithyroid drugs. The chain has TRBV2 and TRBJ2-7; D is undetermined. DNA of the CDR3: TGTGCCAGCAGTGTCTACGAGCAGTACTTC. It translates to CASSVYEQYF.